Reported below is one TCR beta chain. Antigen: not known. The data derive from a study of T cells in tuberculosis. Study in general: Sequenced TCRs come from CD1B-GMM tetramer-binding T cells.

Findings of the study overall: Cases with active tuberculosis were adults, while controls were adolescents. GMM-specific TCRs were nearer to active tuberculosis alpha repertoires, suggesting expansion.

Clones were sequenced by immunoSEQ multiplex PCR, and TCRdb holds only the in-frame ones, with some missing. This table has about 30,000 clones, roughly 95% appearing once. The ends lost 5 bases at V and 1 base at J; junction bases unmatched: 8. This CDR3 comprises 16 residues. CDR1 MGHDK and CDR2 SYGVNS come from the germline V gene. Unsorted cryopreserved PBMC were sequenced, averaging roughly 99,000 T cells per clinical donor. The clonotype was recovered from a donor aged 10-29 years with latent tuberculosis or without tuberculosis infection. Sequenced: PBMCs. The J gene is TRBJ1-3, the V gene TRBV25-1; 7 nucleotides align to TRBD1. The CDR3 DNA reads as TGTGCCAGCAGTAGACAGGGCCAACGGTCTGGAAACACCATATATTTT. This gives the protein CASSRQGQRSGNTIYF.